This T cell receptor (beta chain) was documented in a study of post-analysis software for immune sequencing data. Study-wide results and limits: Controls significantly exceeded multiple sclerosis patients in normalized Chao1 diversity. Patients showed TRBV5-6, TRBV5-1 and TRBV20-1 among about five TRBV segments more frequent than in controls.

Unique molecular identifiers were carried by the TCR beta cDNA libraries. TCRdb analysed the PCR reads with MiXCR anew, one entry per CDR3 protein. The sample has hundreds of thousands of distinct CDR3 sequences; 39% are singletons. For this clonotype: The antigen remains undetermined.

From germline, CDR1 is MDHEN and CDR2 SYDVKM. The CDR3 has 15 amino acids. V was clipped by 5 bases and J by 7 bases; unmatched bases: 9. Sequenced sample: blood. The clonotype originates from a girl between 2 and 10 years old with multiple sclerosis. This chain connects TRBV28 to TRBJ1-4; 8 nucleotides align to TRBD1. This CDR3 is CASSRPGQGSEKLFF. CDR3 nucleotide sequence: TGTGCCAGCAGTCGTCCTGGACAGGGTAGTGAAAAACTGTTTTTT. The whole variable domain, remainder taken from reference TRBV28 and TRBJ1-4, is DVKVTQSSRYLVKRTGEKVFLECVQDMDHENMFWYRQDPGLGLRLIYFSYDVKMKEKGDIPEGYSVSREKKERFSLILESASTNQTSMYLCASSRPGQGSEKLFFGSGTQLSVL.